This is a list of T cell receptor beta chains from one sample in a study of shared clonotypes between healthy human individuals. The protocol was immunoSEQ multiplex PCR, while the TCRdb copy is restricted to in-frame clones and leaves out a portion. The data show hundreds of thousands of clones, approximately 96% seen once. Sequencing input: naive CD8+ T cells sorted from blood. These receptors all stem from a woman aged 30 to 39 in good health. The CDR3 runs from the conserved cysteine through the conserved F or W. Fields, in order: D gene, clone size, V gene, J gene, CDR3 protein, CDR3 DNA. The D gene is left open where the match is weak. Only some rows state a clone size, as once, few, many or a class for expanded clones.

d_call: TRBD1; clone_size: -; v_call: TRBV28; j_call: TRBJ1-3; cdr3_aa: CASSLYGSGTGVAGNTIYF; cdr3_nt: TGTGCCAGCAGTTTATATGGGTCCGGGACAGGGGTAGCTGGAAACACCATATATTTT
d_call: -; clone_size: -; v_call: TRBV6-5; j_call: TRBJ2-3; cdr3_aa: CASSLGDSDTQYF; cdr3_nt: TGTGCCAGCAGTTTGGGGGATTCAGATACGCAGTATTTT
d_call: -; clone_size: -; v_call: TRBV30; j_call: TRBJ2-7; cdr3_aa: CAWSVSDYEQYF; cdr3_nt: TGTGCCTGGAGTGTTTCGGACTACGAGCAGTACTTC
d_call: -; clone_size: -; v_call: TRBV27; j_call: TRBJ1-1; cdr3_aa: CASSLYGPTEAFF; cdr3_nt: TGTGCCAGCAGTTTATATGGACCGACTGAAGCTTTCTTT
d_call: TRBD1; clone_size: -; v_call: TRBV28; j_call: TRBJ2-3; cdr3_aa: CASRQGITDTQYF; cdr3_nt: TGTGCCAGCCGACAGGGGATCACAGATACGCAGTATTTT
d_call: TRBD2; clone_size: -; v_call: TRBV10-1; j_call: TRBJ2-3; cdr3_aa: CASSDSPGLIPDTQYF; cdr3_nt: TGCGCCAGCAGTGACAGCCCGGGACTAATCCCAGATACGCAGTATTTT
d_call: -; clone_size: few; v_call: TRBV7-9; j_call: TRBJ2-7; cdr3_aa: CASRDGLVPDEQYF; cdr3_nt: TGTGCCAGCAGGGACGGACTCGTTCCAGACGAGCAGTACTTC
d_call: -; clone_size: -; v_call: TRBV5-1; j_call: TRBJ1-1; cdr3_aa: CASSSDGRGTEAFF; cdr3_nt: TGCGCCAGCAGCTCGGACGGGAGGGGTACTGAAGCTTTCTTT
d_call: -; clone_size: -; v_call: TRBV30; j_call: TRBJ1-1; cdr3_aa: CAWILYGAGTQAFF; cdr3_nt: TGTGCCTGGATCTTATATGGTGCGGGGACCCAAGCTTTCTTT
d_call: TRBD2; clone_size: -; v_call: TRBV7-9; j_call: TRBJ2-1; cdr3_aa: CASSLSSGLVPNEQFF; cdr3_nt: TGTGCCAGCAGCTTAAGTTCCGGACTAGTCCCCAATGAGCAGTTCTTC
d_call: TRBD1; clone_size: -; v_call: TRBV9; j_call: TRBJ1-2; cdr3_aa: CASSGPRGQGYGYTF; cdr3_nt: TGTGCCAGCAGCGGGCCTCGGGGACAGGGTTATGGCTACACCTTC
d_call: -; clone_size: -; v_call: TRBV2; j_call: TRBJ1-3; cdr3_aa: CASSEARSSGNTIYF; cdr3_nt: TGTGCCAGCAGTGAAGCGCGCAGCTCTGGAAACACCATATATTTT
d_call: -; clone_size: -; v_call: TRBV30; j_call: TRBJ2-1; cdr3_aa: CAWSPGMYNEQFF; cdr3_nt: TGTGCCTGGAGTCCCGGTATGTACAATGAGCAGTTCTTC
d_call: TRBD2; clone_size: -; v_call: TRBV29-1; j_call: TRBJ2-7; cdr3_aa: CSVEIDGRSYEQYF; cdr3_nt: TGCAGCGTTGAAATCGACGGGAGGTCCTACGAGCAGTACTTC
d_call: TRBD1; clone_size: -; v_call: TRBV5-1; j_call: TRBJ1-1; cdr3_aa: CASRLDRRGTEAFF; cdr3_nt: TGCGCCAGCAGGTTGGACAGGCGCGGTACTGAAGCTTTCTTT
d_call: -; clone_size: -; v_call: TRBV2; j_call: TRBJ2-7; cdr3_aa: CASSPQGPYEQYF; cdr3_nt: TGTGCCAGCAGTCCTCAAGGACCCTACGAGCAGTACTTC
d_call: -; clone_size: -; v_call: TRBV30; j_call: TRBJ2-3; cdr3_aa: CAWSAGYGLTDTQYF; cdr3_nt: TGTGCCTGGAGTGCCGGTTACGGCCTCACAGATACGCAGTATTTT
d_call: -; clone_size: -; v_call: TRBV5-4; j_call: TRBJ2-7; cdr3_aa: CASSSGGEVYEQYF; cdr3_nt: TGTGCCAGCAGCTCCGGGGGAGAAGTGTACGAGCAGTACTTC
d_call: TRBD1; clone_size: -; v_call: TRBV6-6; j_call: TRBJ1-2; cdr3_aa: CASSMDRGGNYGYTF; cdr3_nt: TGTGCCAGCAGTATGGACAGGGGAGGCAACTATGGCTACACCTTC
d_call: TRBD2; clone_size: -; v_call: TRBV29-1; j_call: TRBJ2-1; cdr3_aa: CSAFGRLAPQLEQFF; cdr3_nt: TGCAGCGCCTTCGGTAGACTAGCGCCACAACTGGAGCAGTTCTTC
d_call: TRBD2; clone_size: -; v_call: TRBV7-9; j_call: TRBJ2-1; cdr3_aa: CASSPTSRRFHEQFF; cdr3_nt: TGTGCCAGCAGTCCGACTAGCCGGAGGTTCCATGAGCAGTTCTTC
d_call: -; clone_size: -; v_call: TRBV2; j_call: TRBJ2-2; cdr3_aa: CASSGTNTGELFF; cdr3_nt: TGTGCCAGCAGCGGAACTAACACCGGGGAGCTGTTTTTT
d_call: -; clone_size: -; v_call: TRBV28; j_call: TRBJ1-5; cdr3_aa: CASRPDGTIQPQHF; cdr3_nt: TGTGCCAGCAGGCCTGATGGGACTATTCAGCCCCAGCATTTT
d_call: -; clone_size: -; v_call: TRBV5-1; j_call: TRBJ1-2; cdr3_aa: CASSARTGPYGYTF; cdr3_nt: TGCGCCAGCAGCGCCCGGACGGGACCTTATGGCTACACCTTC
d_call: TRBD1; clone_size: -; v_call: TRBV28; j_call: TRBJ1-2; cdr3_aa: CASSTDRALYGYTF; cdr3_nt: TGTGCCAGCAGCACAGACAGGGCGCTTTATGGCTACACCTTC
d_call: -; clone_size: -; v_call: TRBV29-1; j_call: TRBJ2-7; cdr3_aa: CSVHSSAGLGEQYF; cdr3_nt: TGCAGCGTTCATAGTTCTGCGGGTCTTGGCGAGCAGTACTTC